A single TCR beta chain is shown here with its context. The entry originates in a study of blood T cell repertoires in COVID-19. V shed 3 bases, J shed 6 bases, and the junction held 2 bases outside the gene matches. Germline V gives CDR1 SGHTA, CDR2 FQGNSA. The CDR3 is 13 residues long. Profiled with immunoSEQ multiplex PCR; TCRdb holds only in-frame clones, not every one. The sample shows roughly 68,000 clones, about 91% of them seen only once. The V gene is TRBV7-2, the J gene TRBJ1-1; 9 positions match TRBD1. The receptor was isolated from a woman in her sixties or seventies with acute or convalescent COVID-19. Material: peripheral blood. The CDR3 region has the DNA TGTGCCAGCAGCTTCCGGGACAGGGCTGAAGCTTTCTTT. Its translation is CASSFRDRAEAFF.